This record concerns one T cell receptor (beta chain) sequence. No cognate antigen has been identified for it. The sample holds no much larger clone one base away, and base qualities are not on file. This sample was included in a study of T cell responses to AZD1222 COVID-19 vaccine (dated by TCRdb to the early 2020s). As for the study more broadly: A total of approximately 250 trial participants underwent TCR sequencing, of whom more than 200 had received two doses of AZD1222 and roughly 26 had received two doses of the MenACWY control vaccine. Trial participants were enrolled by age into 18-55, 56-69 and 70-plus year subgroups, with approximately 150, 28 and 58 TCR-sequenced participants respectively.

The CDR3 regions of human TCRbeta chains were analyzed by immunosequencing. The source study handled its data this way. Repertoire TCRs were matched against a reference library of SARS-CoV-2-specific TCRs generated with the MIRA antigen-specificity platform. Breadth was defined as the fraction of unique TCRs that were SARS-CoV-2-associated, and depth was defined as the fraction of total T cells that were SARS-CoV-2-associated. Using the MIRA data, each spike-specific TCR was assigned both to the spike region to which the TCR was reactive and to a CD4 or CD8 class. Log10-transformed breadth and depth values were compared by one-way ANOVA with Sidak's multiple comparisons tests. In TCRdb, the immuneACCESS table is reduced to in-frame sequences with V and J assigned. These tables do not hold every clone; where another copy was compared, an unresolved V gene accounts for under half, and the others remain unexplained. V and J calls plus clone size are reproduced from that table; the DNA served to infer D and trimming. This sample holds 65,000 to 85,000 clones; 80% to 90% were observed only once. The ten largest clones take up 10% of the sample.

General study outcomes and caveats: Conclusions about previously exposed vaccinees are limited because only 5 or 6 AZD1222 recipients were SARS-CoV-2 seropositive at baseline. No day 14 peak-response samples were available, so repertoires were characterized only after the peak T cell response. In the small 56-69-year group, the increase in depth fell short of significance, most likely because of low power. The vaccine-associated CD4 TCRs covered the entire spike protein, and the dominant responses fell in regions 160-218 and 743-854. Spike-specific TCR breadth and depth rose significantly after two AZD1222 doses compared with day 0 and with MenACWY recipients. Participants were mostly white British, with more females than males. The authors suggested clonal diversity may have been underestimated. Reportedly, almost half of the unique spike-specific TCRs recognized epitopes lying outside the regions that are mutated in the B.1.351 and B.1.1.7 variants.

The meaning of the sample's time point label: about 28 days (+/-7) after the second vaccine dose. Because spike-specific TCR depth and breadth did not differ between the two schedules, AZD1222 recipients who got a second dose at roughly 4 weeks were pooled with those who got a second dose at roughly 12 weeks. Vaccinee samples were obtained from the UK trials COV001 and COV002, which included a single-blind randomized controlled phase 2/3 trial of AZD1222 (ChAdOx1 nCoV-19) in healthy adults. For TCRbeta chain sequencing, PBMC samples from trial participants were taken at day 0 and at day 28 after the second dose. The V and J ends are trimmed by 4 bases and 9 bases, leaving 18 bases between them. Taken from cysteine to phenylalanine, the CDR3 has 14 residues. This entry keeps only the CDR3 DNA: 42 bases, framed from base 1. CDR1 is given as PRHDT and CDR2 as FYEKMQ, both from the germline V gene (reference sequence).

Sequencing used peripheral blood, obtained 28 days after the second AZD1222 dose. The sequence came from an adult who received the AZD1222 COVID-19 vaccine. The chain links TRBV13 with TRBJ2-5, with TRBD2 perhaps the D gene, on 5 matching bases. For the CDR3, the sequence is CASSSLAETLPQYF. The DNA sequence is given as TGTGCCAGCAGCTCCCTAGCTGAAACACTACCCCAGTACTTC.